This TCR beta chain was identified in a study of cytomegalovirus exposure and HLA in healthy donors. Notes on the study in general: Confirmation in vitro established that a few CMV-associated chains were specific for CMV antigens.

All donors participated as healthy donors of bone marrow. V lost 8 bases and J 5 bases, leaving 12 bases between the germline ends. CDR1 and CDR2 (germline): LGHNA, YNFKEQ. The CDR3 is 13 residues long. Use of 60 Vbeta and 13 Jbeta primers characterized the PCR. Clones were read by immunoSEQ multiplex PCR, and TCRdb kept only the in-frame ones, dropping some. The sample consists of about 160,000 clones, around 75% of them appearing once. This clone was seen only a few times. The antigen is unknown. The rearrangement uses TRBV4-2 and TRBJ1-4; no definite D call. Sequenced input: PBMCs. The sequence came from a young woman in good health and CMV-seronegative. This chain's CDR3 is CASGGTLNEKLFF. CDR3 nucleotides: TGTGCCAGCGGCGGAACCCTGAATGAAAAACTGTTTTTT.